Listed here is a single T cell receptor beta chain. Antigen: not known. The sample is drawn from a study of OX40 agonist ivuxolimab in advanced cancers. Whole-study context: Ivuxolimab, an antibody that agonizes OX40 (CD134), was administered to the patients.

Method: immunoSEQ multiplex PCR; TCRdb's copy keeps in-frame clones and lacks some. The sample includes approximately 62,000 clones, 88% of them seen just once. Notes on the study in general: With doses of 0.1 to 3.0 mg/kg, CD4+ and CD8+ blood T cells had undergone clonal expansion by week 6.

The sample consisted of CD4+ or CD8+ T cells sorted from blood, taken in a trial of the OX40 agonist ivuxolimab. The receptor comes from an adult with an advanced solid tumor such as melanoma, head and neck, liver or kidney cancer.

The DNA for the CDR3 is TGTGCCAGTAGTAGGGGTAGCGGATACAATGAGCAGTTCTTC. It encodes CASSRGSGYNEQFF. The chain employs TRBV19 and TRBJ2-1, with a possible D match to TRBD2 (6 bases). The V gene lost 4 bases and the J gene lost 4 bases, with 11 bases spanning the gap. The CDR3 contains 14 residues. The germline CDR1 and CDR2 sequences are LNHDA and SQIVND (reference sequence).